Reported below is one T cell receptor beta chain. Its antigen is unidentified. These data originate in a study of beta chain features in type 1 diabetes. Staining for CD45RO/CCR7/CD25/CD127/CD95/CD27 allowed sorting of CD4+ naive, central memory, regulatory and stem cell-like memory cells. Expressed TCRB transcripts were sequenced, since all the RNA that had been isolated was reverse transcribed. Sequencing used immunoSEQ multiplex PCR; TCRdb keeps in-frame clones, though not all of them. The sample shows 130,000 or so clones, around a sixth of them seen only once. Findings of the study overall: Patients with Type 1 diabetes showed moderately but significantly shorter TCRB CDR3s in all four CD4+ subsets.

The material sequenced was central memory CD4+ T cells from blood. This clonotype was sampled from a man between 18 and 35 years old with type 1 diabetes.

CDR3 in amino acids: CASRDFEGIEAFF. CDR3 nucleotides: TGTGCCAGCAGGGACTTTGAAGGGATTGAAGCTTTCTTT. The J gene is TRBJ1-1, the V gene TRBV6-5, with D uncertain. CDR3 size: 13 residues. The germline V gene has CDR1 MNHEY and CDR2 SVGAGI. Trimming left V 6 bases short and J 7 bases short, with 15 bases between.